This TCR beta chain originates from a study of T cell changes during pregnancy in multiple sclerosis. This clone has just a few counts. This CDR3 region has 15 residues. Trimming removed 4 bases from V and 3 bases from J; junction bases left unmatched: 8. Germline V gene lookup returns CDR1 GTSNPN and CDR2 SVGIG (reference sequence). The protocol was immunoSEQ multiplex PCR, while the TCRdb copy is restricted to in-frame clones and leaves out a portion. The sample lists approximately 93,000 clones, under 95% occurring once. Here the sequenced sample was peripheral blood, taken before pregnancy. This TCR was sampled from a female donor with multiple sclerosis, enrolled in a pregnancy study. This chain uses TRBV30 with TRBJ1-1; 10 bases fit TRBD1. CDR3 DNA sequence: TGTGCCTGGACCTCGGGACAGGGGATGTACACTGAAGCTTTCTTT. Translated: CAWTSGQGMYTEAFF.